Presented here are 24 T cell receptor beta chains from one specimen sequenced in a study of shared T cell receptors in the human thymus. Method: immunoSEQ multiplex PCR; TCRdb's copy keeps in-frame clones and lacks some. The data show roughly 560,000 clones, 75% to 80% seen once. This same sample was also taken into another study, of human thymus T cells.

Sequenced material: thymocytes. Receptors were obtained from a boy younger than two with a congenital heart defect.

This chain connects TRBV7-9 to TRBJ2-5; 7 bases map to TRBD2. CDR1 and CDR2 from the germline V gene are SEHNR and FQNEAQ (reference sequence). J was trimmed by 5 bases and V by 1 base; bases with no gene match: 4. The CDR3 runs 14 residues. CDR3 sequence (DNA): TGTGCCAGCAGCTTAGGGCGGGAGAGGGAGACCCAGTACTTC. Translation gives CASSLGRERETQYF.

The chain recombines TRBV6-1 with TRBJ1-1; 7 bases match TRBD1. The J segment lost 3 bases and the V segment lost 3 bases, leaving 4 bases of the junction unmatched. Per the germline V gene, CDR1 is MNHNS and CDR2 is SASEGT. The CDR3 length is 14 residues. The CDR3 coding sequence is TGTGCCAGCAGTGAGACAGGGCGGGACACTGAAGCTTTCTTT. Residues: CASSETGRDTEAFF.

CDR3 protein: CSVPGAGVNEQFF. The CDR3 bases are TGCAGCGTGCCTGGAGCGGGAGTAAATGAGCAGTTCTTC. The gene calls are TRBV29-1 and TRBJ2-1; the match to TRBD2 covers 8 bases. The junction had 8 bases not matched to a gene; V was cut back by 6 bases and J by 7 bases. This CDR3 is 13 amino acids long. Germline CDR1 and CDR2: SQVTM and ANQGSEA.

The CDR3 loop is CASSPPGLAHFVQYF. The CDR3 DNA follows: TGTGCCAGCAGTCCACCGGGACTAGCCCATTTCGTGCAGTACTTC. The chain carries TRBV2 and TRBJ2-7, with 9 bases identical to TRBD2. This CDR3 comprises 15 residues. The J segment lost 9 bases and the V segment lost 5 bases, leaving 14 bases of the junction unmatched. The germline V gene has CDR1 SNHLY and CDR2 FYNNEI.

The chain recombines TRBV7-2 with TRBJ1-5; 8 bases map to TRBD1. In germline, CDR1 is SGHTA, CDR2 FQGNSA. Losses at the gene ends were 5 bases for V and 2 bases for J; bases not matched to a gene: 8. CDR3 size: 16 residues. In nucleotides, the CDR3 is TGTGCCAGCAGCGCCTACCCGGGACAGGGCAATCAGCCCCAGCATTTT. Protein: CASSAYPGQGNQPQHF.

The genes are TRBV5-6 and TRBJ2-5; 11 positions match TRBD2. Germline V gene lookup returns CDR1 SGHDT and CDR2 YYEEEE. The CDR3 runs 17 residues. V lost 0 bases and J lost 0; bases outside the gene matches: 4. The CDR3 protein is CASSLGMGLADQETQYF. The CDR3 nucleotides are TGTGCCAGCAGCTTGGGCATGGGACTAGCGGACCAAGAGACCCAGTACTTC.

The CDR3 sequence is CASSLEGTRNETQYF. The CDR3 DNA is TGCGCCAGCAGCTTGGAAGGGACACGGAACGAAACCCAGTACTTC. V is TRBV5-1 and J is TRBJ2-5; tentatively, D is TRBD1 (6 bases). The germline V gene has CDR1 SGHRS and CDR2 YFSETQ. CDR3 length equals 15 residues. Trimming shortened V by 0 bases and J by 8 bases, and 17 bases separated the two germline ends.

This clone occurred a few times. The chain links TRBV28 to TRBJ2-2; 11 nucleotides align to TRBD2. The CDR3 runs 16 residues. The germline V gene has CDR1 MDHEN and CDR2 SYDVKM. V was clipped by 5 bases and J by 2 bases; unmatched bases: 4. CDR3 amino acids: CASSQGTSGNTGELFF. DNA of the CDR3: TGTGCCAGCAGTCAAGGGACTAGCGGCAACACCGGGGAGCTGTTTTTT. The full variable domain, in which reference TRBV28 and TRBJ2-2 provide the parts outside the CDR3, is DVKVTQSSRYLVKRTGEKVFLECVQDMDHENMFWYRQDPGLGLRLIYFSYDVKMKEKGDIPEGYSVSREKKERFSLILESASTNQTSMYLCASSQGTSGNTGELFFGEGSRLTVL.

This rearrangement joins TRBV4-1 to TRBJ2-3; the D gene is possibly TRBD2 (6 bases). This CDR3 has 18 residues. Trimming stripped 0 bases from V and 1 base from J, with 17 bases between. The germline gives CDR1 MGHRA, CDR2 YSYEKL. The CDR3 sequence: CASSQDLRLASCTDTQYF. CDR3 bases: TGCGCCAGCAGCCAAGATCTCCGGCTAGCGAGCTGCACAGATACGCAGTATTTT.

This clone was observed a handful of times. V gene TRBV27 combines with J gene TRBJ2-2, with 10 bases identical to TRBD1. J lost 1 base, V lost 6 bases, and 5 bases had no gene match. Looked up from germline, CDR1 is MNHEY and CDR2 is SMNVEV (reference sequence). This CDR3 has 16 residues. The CDR3 spells CASRPDRGGNTGELFF. Here the CDR3 DNA reads TGTGCCAGCAGGCCGGACAGGGGGGGGAACACCGGGGAGCTGTTTTTT.

CDR3 sequence reads: CASSLDLGADGELFF. DNA of the CDR3: TGTGCCAGCAGCTTGGATCTGGGGGCGGACGGGGAGCTGTTTTTT. The chain is built from TRBV5-4 and TRBJ2-2, with a tentative D call TRBD1 (6 bases). This CDR3 comprises 15 residues. Per the germline V gene, CDR1 is SGHNT and CDR2 is YYREEE (reference sequence). The V and J ends lost 0 bases and 7 bases respectively, with 13 bases between them.

The chain recombines TRBV5-6 with TRBJ2-7, with 7 bases lining up with TRBD2. The CDR3 runs 15 residues. Germline V gene sequence: CDR1 SGHDT, CDR2 YYEEEE. V was clipped by 0 bases and J by 4 bases; unmatched bases: 7. The chain's CDR3 is CASSLASGNRYEQYF. Here the CDR3 DNA reads TGTGCCAGCAGCTTGGCTAGCGGTAACAGGTACGAGCAGTACTTC.

The rearrangement joins TRBV28 to TRBJ1-2, with D tentatively TRBD1 (6 bases). CDR1 is MDHEN and CDR2 is SYDVKM in the germline V gene. V lost 6 bases and J lost 1, with 18 bases in between. This CDR3 region has 16 residues. The CDR3 loop is CASSQTPGTNNYGYTF. The DNA of the CDR3 is TGTGCCAGCAGCCAGACGCCAGGGACAAATAACTATGGCTACACCTTC.

The chain is built from TRBV5-1 and TRBJ2-5, with D perhaps TRBD2 (7 bases). Germline V CDR1 and CDR2: SGHRS, YFSETQ. Trimming shortened V by 4 bases and J by 5 bases, and 18 bases separated the two germline ends. The CDR3 sequence is 15 residues long. CDR3 nucleotide sequence: TGCGCCAGCAGCCGCGGACTAGAGGGGGGGGAGACCCAGTACTTC. Its translation is CASSRGLEGGETQYF.

J is TRBJ1-2 and V is TRBV7-9; TRBD1 matches 8 bases. The germline CDR1 and CDR2 sequences are SEHNR and FQNEAQ (reference sequence). The CDR3 spans 15 residues. V dropped 5 bases and J dropped 5; count of bases not matched to a gene: 10. CDR3 region: CASSPGTGPKYGYTF. CDR3 nucleotides: TGTGCCAGCAGCCCCGGGACAGGCCCAAAGTATGGCTACACCTTC.

This chain connects TRBV21-1 to TRBJ2-7; TRBD2, the D gene given by the table, was not confirmed from the DNA. TRBV21-1 is a documented pseudogene. This CDR3 is built from 14 residues. The CDR3: CASTTRDWNYEQYF. CDR3 bases: TGTGCCAGCACTACGAGGGACTGGAACTACGAGCAGTACTTC.

The chain links TRBV4-1 to TRBJ1-2; the D is unclear. V was trimmed by 1 base and J by 6 bases, leaving 18 bases between them. Germline CDR1 MGHRA, CDR2 YSYEKL. This CDR3 is 16 amino acids long. CDR3 sequence: CASSQGPGGFPHGYTF. CDR3 DNA: TGCGCCAGCAGCCAAGGGCCCGGCGGATTCCCACATGGCTACACCTTC.

The rearrangement joins TRBV10-3 to TRBJ2-1; D may be TRBD1 (6 bases). V gave up 4 bases and J gave up 5 bases, with 15 bases separating them. The CDR3 is made up of 15 amino acids. Germline V gene data show CDR1 as ENHRY and CDR2 as SYGVKD. CDR3 loop: CAISVQDSWDNEQFF. CDR3 nucleotides: TGTGCCATCAGTGTACAGGACAGTTGGGACAATGAGCAGTTCTTC.

This clone has a single count. The V call is TRBV12-5, the J call TRBJ2-1; TRBD2 matches 7 bases. V shed 6 bases and J 6 bases; nucleotides not matched to a gene: 14. Germline V gene lookup returns CDR1 LGHNT and CDR2 FRNRAP. This CDR3 has 16 amino acids. The CDR3 protein is CASGPSGSGALNEQFF. The CDR3 DNA is TGTGCTAGTGGCCCTTCGGGGAGCGGGGCCCTCAATGAGCAGTTCTTC.

This clone has a single count. V and J are TRBV10-2 and TRBJ2-1, with TRBD1 matching 7 bases. The V and J ends lost 4 bases and 3 bases, in that order; junction bases with no gene match: 3. The CDR3 sequence is 14 residues long. Germline V gene sequence: CDR1 WSHSY, CDR2 SAAADI. CDR3 nucleotide sequence: TGCGCCAGCAGTGGGGACAGTCTCTACAATGAGCAGTTCTTC. Translating it yields CASSGDSLYNEQFF.

A few counts support this clone. The V call is TRBV4-1, the J call TRBJ2-5, with a possible D match to TRBD2 (7 bases). V dropped 0 bases and J dropped 2 bases, with 13 bases sitting between them. Looked up from germline, CDR1 is MGHRA and CDR2 is YSYEKL. The CDR3 loop spans 16 amino acids. CDR3 bases: TGCGCCAGCAGCCAAGATGGCGGGGGCGGGCAAGAGACCCAGTACTTC. Its translation is CASSQDGGGGQETQYF.

The chain joins TRBV2 to TRBJ2-7; 7 bases are a match to TRBD1. CDR1 and CDR2 from the germline V gene are SNHLY and FYNNEI. The junction had 6 bases not matched to a gene; V was cut back by 6 bases and J by 1 base. The CDR3 consists of 14 residues. CDR3 in amino acids: CASSGQGQSYEQYF. DNA of the CDR3: TGTGCCAGCAGCGGGCAGGGACAGTCCTACGAGCAGTACTTC.

The V gene is TRBV28, the J gene TRBJ1-5; 7 nucleotides agree with TRBD1. The germline gives CDR1 MDHEN, CDR2 SYDVKM. The CDR3 sequence is 18 residues long. The ends lost 5 bases at V and 3 bases at J; junction bases unmatched: 16. The CDR3 nucleotides are TGTGCCAGCAGTACCTCACGGTCGACAGGGTGGGTCAATCAGCCCCAGCATTTT. Its translation is CASSTSRSTGWVNQPQHF.

The J gene is TRBJ1-2, the V gene TRBV27; TRBD1 agrees at 7 bases. V was pared by 2 bases and J by 2 bases, with 5 bases of the junction left unmatched. The length of the CDR3 is 15 residues. CDR1 and CDR2 (germline): MNHEY, SMNVEV (reference sequence). CDR3 DNA: TGTGCCAGCAGTTTAGATGGCAGGGGGAACTATGGCTACACCTTC. Protein product: CASSLDGRGNYGYTF.